This T cell receptor (beta chain) stems from a study of cytomegalovirus exposure and HLA in healthy donors. Overall study findings and caveats: TCR beta V- and J-gene trimming was later associated with a missense DCLRE1C variant.

Germline V gives CDR1 LGHNA, CDR2 YSLEER. The CDR3 length is 16 residues. On this clone: Its antigen is unidentified.

The PCR employed 60 Vbeta primers together with 13 Jbeta primers. Sequencing used immunoSEQ multiplex PCR; TCRdb keeps in-frame clones, though not all of them. The sample yields around 150,000 clones, around 87% seen once. The gene calls are TRBV4-3 and TRBJ2-5; D not resolved. With the DNA end fitting TRBJ2-7 better, the J assignment may be wrong. The clonotype was recovered from a woman aged 25 to 45 in good health and CMV-seronegative. The sequencing input was PBMCs. The CDR3 reads CASSQGRGYPTYEQYF. CDR3 in DNA: TGCGCCAGCAGCCAAGGCAGAGGATACCCTACCTACGAGCAGTACTTC.